The 28 T cell receptor beta chains listed next were all sequenced from one sample in a study of identical twins. TCRdb reanalysed the 5' RACE reads using MiXCR and keeps one entry per CDR3 protein. The sample yields about 890,000 distinct CDR3 sequences, roughly an eighth seen once. These data also featured in a second study, about yellow fever vaccine responses in identical twins.

The sequencing sample was made of PBMCs. These receptors originate from a woman aged 18 to 35 in good health.

The chain employs TRBV12-3 or TRBV12-4 and TRBJ2-7, with TRBD1 matching 8 bases. This CDR3 has 16 amino acids. Germline trimming cut 1 base from V and 6 bases from J; bases unmatched to any gene: 11. The CDR3 DNA follows: TGTGCCAGCAGTTTAGTCATCGTGGTCAGGGGGCCCGAGCAGTACGTC. Protein: CASSLVIVVRGPEQYV.

This clonotype was detected a few times. J is TRBJ1-6 and V is TRBV14; D is unclear. With 1 base removed from V and 8 bases from J, the gap between germline ends came to 12 bases. Looked up from germline, CDR1 is SGHDN and CDR2 is FVKESK. The CDR3 extends over 15 amino acids. The CDR3 DNA reads TGTGCCAGCAGCCAAGTAGCCGGACGGGATTCACCCCTCCACTTT. Translated: CASSQVAGRDSPLHF.

The chain joins TRBV20-1 to TRBJ2-7; 13 bases match TRBD2. Germline V CDR1 and CDR2: DFQATT, SNEGSKA (reference sequence). CDR3 length equals 16 residues. The trim removed 6 bases at V and 0 bases at J, leaving 8 bases unmatched. CDR3 sequence: CSAQGTSGASSYEQYV. DNA for the CDR3: TGCAGTGCCCAAGGGACTAGCGGGGCGAGCTCCTACGAGCAGTACGTC.

This clonotype was observed many times. The V and J genes are TRBV12-3 or TRBV12-4 and TRBJ1-3; 8 bases align to TRBD1. The CDR3 sequence is 14 residues long. The V gene end was trimmed by 5 bases and the J gene end by 4 bases; junction bases not matched to a gene: 4. The CDR3 DNA is TGTGCCAGCAGTGGGACAGGCTCGGGAAACACCATATATTTT. It translates to CASSGTGSGNTIYF.

This clonotype turned up a few times. V usage is TRBV15 and J usage is TRBJ1-1; unclear D gene. Germline CDR1 reads LNHNV; CDR2 reads YYDKDF (reference sequence). Deletions cut 3 bases from V and 0 bases from J, with 5 bases between. The CDR3 contains 13 residues. The CDR3 region is CATSRFMNTEAFF. In nucleotides, the CDR3 is TGTGCCACCAGCAGGTTTATGAACACTGAAGCTTTCTTT.

The rearrangement uses TRBV27 and TRBJ2-1; possibly TRBD2 for D (7 bases). This CDR3 has 15 amino acids. Germline V gives CDR1 MNHEY, CDR2 SMNVEV (reference sequence). Trimming removed 7 bases from V and 10 bases from J, with 23 bases in between. CDR3 bases: TGTGCCAGCACGGAGGGGGTTGGAGCGGGAAAGGAGCAGTTCTTC. The encoded protein is CASTEGVGAGKEQFF.

A few counts support this clonotype. V is TRBV9 and J is TRBJ1-1; D unresolved. This CDR3 contains 15 residues. The V end was cut by 4 bases, the J end by 4 bases, with 17 bases between. Germline CDR1 is SGDLS and CDR2 is YYNGEE. The CDR3 nucleotides read TGTGCCAGCAGCTTACTCGTAGGTGGGAGCACTGAAGCTTTCTTT. Translating gives CASSLLVGGSTEAFF.

In this sample, this clonotype turned up a few times. The chain uses TRBV7-2 and TRBJ2-2; possibly TRBD2 for D (5 bases). Trimming removed 2 bases at V and 7 bases at J, with 11 bases between. CDR1 and CDR2 (germline): SGHTA, FQGNSA. The CDR3 is 14 residues long. The chain's CDR3 is CASSLWETGGELFF. The CDR3 bases are TGTGCCAGCAGCTTATGGGAGACCGGCGGGGAGCTGTTTTTT.

This clonotype was observed a few times. The V call is TRBV27, the J call TRBJ2-5, with D unresolved. Per the germline V gene, CDR1 is MNHEY and CDR2 is SMNVEV (reference sequence). The V end lost 0 bases, the J end lost 7 bases, and 9 bases lay between the germline ends. The CDR3 covers 13 residues. The CDR3 bases are TGTGCCAGCAGTTTATCACCTGAAAGGACCCAGTACTTC. It codes for CASSLSPERTQYF.

Only a few counts were recorded for this clonotype. This sequence joins TRBV7-6 and TRBJ2-6, with TRBD1 as a possible D gene (6 bases). Germline CDR1 and CDR2: SGHVS and FNYEAQ. The CDR3 consists of 21 residues. V was clipped by 2 bases and J by 0 bases, with 23 bases between them. The CDR3 DNA is TGTGCCAGCAGCTTAATGGTTTCCGGGACACCTTTTTCCTCTGGGGCCAACGTCCTGACTTTC. This gives the protein CASSLMVSGTPFSSGANVLTF.

The table lists this clonotype with a few counts. The chain is built from TRBV20-1 and TRBJ2-2; no clear D. Germline assignment: CDR1 DFQATT and CDR2 SNEGSKA (reference sequence). V gave up 1 base and J gave up 6 bases, with 9 bases separating them. The CDR3 covers 13 residues. CDR3 in DNA: TGCAGTGCTAGAGCACGAATGGCCGGGGAGCTGTTTTTT. Residues: CSARARMAGELFF.

V and J are TRBV4-1 and TRBJ2-1, with a tentative D call TRBD1 (5 bases). Trimming pared 1 base from V and 6 bases from J, leaving 10 bases between. The CDR3 has 14 residues. From germline, CDR1 is MGHRA and CDR2 YSYEKL. In DNA, the CDR3 is TGCGCCAGCAGCCAAGTTCAGGGTGGCAATGAGCAGTTCTTC. Its translation is CASSQVQGGNEQFF.

This clonotype was seen at least ten times. The chain uses TRBV4-2 and TRBJ2-5; D unclear. Per the germline V gene, CDR1 is LGHNA and CDR2 is YNFKEQ. V was clipped by 0 bases and J by 3 bases, with 8 bases between them. This CDR3 region has 14 residues. The CDR3 bases are TGTGCCAGCAGCCAAGATAGCCTAAAAGAGACCCAGTACTTC. It codes for CASSQDSLKETQYF.

This clonotype was recorded a few times. The rearrangement uses TRBV6-2 or TRBV6-3 and TRBJ2-1; a possible D gene is TRBD2 (5 bases). Germline lookup yields CDR1 MNHEY and CDR2 SVGEGT. The CDR3 has 13 residues. The V end was cut by 5 bases, the J end by 4 bases, with 9 bases between. CDR3 sequence: CASSREAYNEQFF. The DNA for the CDR3 is TGTGCCAGCAGTCGGGAAGCATACAATGAGCAGTTCTTC.

This clonotype came up a few times. The chain uses TRBV2 and TRBJ1-2; 9 nucleotides agree with TRBD1. Germline CDR1 and CDR2: SNHLY and FYNNEI. Germline trimming cut 2 bases from V and 7 bases from J; bases unmatched to any gene: 5. The CDR3 is 14 amino acids. This CDR3 is CASSEPGQGFGYTF. For the CDR3, the DNA is TGTGCCAGCAGTGAACCGGGACAGGGATTTGGCTACACCTTC.

This clonotype was detected only a few times. The chain carries TRBV2 and TRBJ1-6, with D perhaps matching TRBD1 (5 bases). From germline, CDR1 is SNHLY and CDR2 FYNNEI. The ends were cut back, 1 base at V and 8 bases at J, with 15 bases in the middle. The CDR3 has 16 amino acids. CDR3 loop: CASSEVRGIYDSPLHF. DNA for the CDR3: TGTGCCAGCAGTGAAGTACGGGGCATTTATGATTCACCCCTCCACTTT.

The gene calls are TRBV12-3 or TRBV12-4 and TRBJ2-6, with 7 bases that match TRBD1. J was trimmed by 2 bases and V by 3 bases; bases with no gene match: 4. There are 16 residues in the CDR3. Here the CDR3 reads CASSFGTVTGANVLTF. The DNA for the CDR3 is TGTGCCAGCAGTTTTGGGACAGTTACTGGGGCCAACGTCCTGACTTTC.

This clonotype was detected only a few times. J is TRBJ2-5 and V is TRBV6-1; D is uncertain. Germline lookup yields CDR1 MNHNS and CDR2 SASEGT. The germline V and J ends were trimmed by 5 bases and 0 bases, with 10 bases remaining between them. The CDR3 is made up of 14 amino acids. For the CDR3, the DNA is TGTGCCAGCAGTCCCCAGACCCACCAAGAGACCCAGTACTTC. Translation: CASSPQTHQETQYF.

This clonotype was seen ten or more times. J is TRBJ2-3 and V is TRBV5-1, with a tentative D call TRBD2 (5 bases). With 0 bases removed from V and 0 bases from J, the gap between germline ends came to 14 bases. The length of the CDR3 is 17 residues. CDR1 is SGHRS and CDR2 is YFSETQ in the germline V gene. The chain's CDR3 is CASSLVTGGPSTDTQYF. Here the CDR3 DNA reads TGCGCCAGCAGCTTGGTAACCGGCGGGCCGAGCACAGATACGCAGTATTTT. The whole variable domain, remainder taken from reference TRBV5-1 and TRBJ2-3, is KAGVTQTPRYLIKTRGQQVTLSCSPISGHRSVSWYQQTPGQGLQFLFEYFSETQRNKGNFPGRFSGRQFSNSRSEMNVSTLELGDSALYLCASSLVTGGPSTDTQYFGPGTRLTVL.

V gene TRBV20-1 combines with J gene TRBJ1-1; D remains unclear. V lost 3 bases and J lost 1, with 6 bases in between. The CDR3 runs 12 residues. Germline V CDR1 and CDR2: DFQATT, SNEGSKA (reference sequence). CDR3 sequence: CSARTSNTEAFF. As DNA, the CDR3 is TGCAGTGCTAGGACCTCGAACACTGAAGCTTTCTTT.

This clonotype was recorded many times. The V gene is TRBV28, the J gene TRBJ1-4, with a tentative D call TRBD1 (6 bases). The CDR3 is made up of 14 amino acids. Germline CDR1 and CDR2: MDHEN and SYDVKM. Trimming cost V 6 bases and J 10 bases, with 18 bases left between them. The CDR3 spells CASSRGPFGGKLFF. Here the CDR3 DNA reads TGTGCCAGCAGCAGGGGACCCTTTGGAGGAAAACTGTTTTTT.

The chain joins TRBV20-1 to TRBJ1-2; TRBD1 matches at 10 bases. The germline V gene encodes CDR1 DFQATT and CDR2 SNEGSKA (reference sequence). The J segment lost 7 bases and the V segment lost 1 base, leaving 9 bases of the junction unmatched. The CDR3 is made up of 15 amino acids. DNA of the CDR3: TGCAGTGCTAGAGCCTCTGGGACAGGGGTGTTTGGCTACACCTTC. This sequence encodes CSARASGTGVFGYTF.

The chain employs TRBV12-3 or TRBV12-4 and TRBJ1-3, with a tentative D call TRBD1 (5 bases). The CDR3 is made up of 16 amino acids. V lost 6 bases and J lost 0, with 15 bases in between. The CDR3 sequence: CASSLTDTYSGNTIYF. CDR3 coding DNA: TGTGCCAGCAGCCTCACGGACACCTACTCTGGAAACACCATATATTTT.

The V gene is TRBV6-6, the J gene TRBJ1-2; D is unclear. V gave up 7 bases and J gave up 8 bases, with 14 bases separating them. The CDR3 runs 12 residues. CDR1 is MNHNY and CDR2 is SVGAGI in the germline V gene (reference sequence). CDR3 sequence (DNA): TGTGCCAGCACCTCCGCTGAAAAGGGCTACACCTTC. Amino acids: CASTSAEKGYTF.

This clonotype turned up a few times. V gene TRBV7-9 combines with J gene TRBJ2-7; D possibly uses TRBD1 or TRBD2 (7 bases each). Germline V gene data show CDR1 as SEHNR and CDR2 as FQNEAQ (reference sequence). The CDR3 length is 18 residues. Between the trimmed V and J ends, which lost 2 bases and 3 bases, there was a span of 23 bases. In DNA, the CDR3 is TGTGCCAGCAGCTTAACAGCGACGGGGGGACAGATTAACTACGAGCAGTACTTC. Its translation is CASSLTATGGQINYEQYF.

Only a few counts were recorded for this clonotype. Here the CDR3 omits its conserved ending phenylalanine or tryptophan, so a read error is the likely source. The DNA is left out, because the CDR3 cannot be placed on it with certainty; the CDR3 is given as TCRdb lists it. V is TRBV21-1 and J is TRBJ1-2; the D call of TRBD1 is as the table states it, not checked on the DNA. TRBV21-1 has pseudogene status. The CDR3 has 10 residues if both end residues are counted. CDR3 in amino acids: CASSGRERGV.

CDR3: CASSLAKVGVRATRRETQYF. In nucleotides, the CDR3 is TGTGCCAGCAGCTTAGCGAAGGTTGGCGTCAGGGCGACTAGGAGAGAGACCCAGTACTTC. The V call is TRBV7-2, the J call TRBJ2-5; weak D call: TRBD2 (6 bases). The CDR3 has 20 amino acids. V shed 0 bases and J shed 4 bases, with 27 bases lying between them. In germline, CDR1 is SGHTA, CDR2 FQGNSA. Full variable domain (missing parts from reference TRBV7-2 and TRBJ2-5): GAGVSQSPSNKVTEKGKDVELRCDPISGHTALYWYRQSLGQGLEFLIYFQGNSAPDKSGLPSDRFSAERTGGSVSTLTIQRTQQEDSAVYLCASSLAKVGVRATRRETQYFGPGTRLLVL.

This clonotype was counted many times. The rearrangement uses TRBV29-1 and TRBJ2-1, with D perhaps matching TRBD1 (7 bases). The CDR3 contains 16 residues. V shed 0 bases and J shed 12 bases, with 24 bases lying between them. Germline CDR1 is SQVTM and CDR2 is ANQGSEA. The CDR3 DNA is TGCAGCGTTGAAGATCGGGGGCCGGGGACAGAGGTAATGCAGTTCTTC. Protein: CSVEDRGPGTEVMQFF.